Sequencing of this T cell receptor (beta chain) was carried out in a study of tumor-infiltrating lymphocytes in oesophageal squamous cell carcinoma. This CDR3 has 15 amino acids. Germline V CDR1 and CDR2: SGHVS, FNYEAQ. Losses at the gene ends were 5 bases for V and 6 bases for J; bases not matched to a gene: 9. In TCRdb, the PCR reads were re-called with MiXCR into one record per CDR3 protein. The data show 10,000 or so distinct CDR3 sequences, about three fifths seen once. The chain links TRBV7-6 to TRBJ2-5; TRBD2 matches at 10 bases. Source material: esophageal tumor tissue. The TCR was taken from a male donor with esophageal squamous cell carcinoma. CDR3 region: CASSTGASGSKTQYF. The CDR3 coding sequence is TGTGCCAGCAGCACAGGGGCTAGCGGGAGTAAGACCCAGTACTTC.